The 7 T cell receptor beta chains listed next were all sequenced from one sample in a study of shared clonotypes between healthy human individuals. Clones were read by immunoSEQ multiplex PCR, and TCRdb kept only the in-frame ones, dropping some. The table records approximately 350,000 clones, around 72% of them present only once. What was sequenced was memory CD4+ T cells sorted from blood. Described subset: CD45RA-negative fraction. The receptors come from a man between 25 and 39 years old in good health.

This clone turned up a few times. The chain recombines TRBV7-6 with TRBJ2-7; maybe TRBD1 (6 bases). The CDR3 length is 14 residues. CDR1 and CDR2 from the germline V gene are SGHVS and FNYEAQ. The germline V and J ends were trimmed by 2 bases and 5 bases, with 13 bases remaining between them. CDR3 nucleotide sequence: TGTGCCAGCAGCTTATCTCCAGGGGAGAACGAGCAGTACTTC. This sequence encodes CASSLSPGENEQYF.

The chain links TRBV15 to TRBJ1-1; tentative D call: TRBD1 (6 bases). There are 15 residues in the CDR3. V shed 3 bases and J shed 4 bases, with 15 bases lying between them. The germline V gene has CDR1 LNHNV and CDR2 YYDKDF (reference sequence). CDR3 in amino acids: CATSRGGRGTTEAFF. The CDR3 region has the DNA TGTGCCACCAGCAGGGGGGGCAGGGGAACCACTGAAGCTTTCTTT.

V is TRBV25-1 and J is TRBJ2-7; TRBD2 matches at 11 bases. With V trimmed by 3 bases and J by 6 bases, 13 bases remained unmatched. CDR1 MGHDK and CDR2 SYGVNS come from the germline V gene. There are 17 residues in the CDR3. CDR3 nucleotide sequence: TGTGCCAGCAGTGACCCCGGGACTAGCGGCCTCGGAGGCGAGCAGTACTTC. Its protein product is CASSDPGTSGLGGEQYF.

As for this clone: This same CDR3 is encoded by further DNA sequences in the sample. The chain employs TRBV10-2 and TRBJ2-7; 10 bases match TRBD2. V was pared by 9 bases and J by 3 bases, with 11 bases of the junction left unmatched. The CDR3 runs to 15 residues. The germline V gene encodes CDR1 WSHSY and CDR2 SAAADI. CDR3 sequence (DNA): TGCGCCAGTAGGCCCGCTAGCGGGAGAAGCTACGAGCAGTACTTC. The encoded protein is CASRPASGRSYEQYF.

This clone was counted a single time. The rearrangement uses TRBV5-4 and TRBJ2-7; 8 bases agree with TRBD2. The length of the CDR3 is 15 residues. The germline V gene has CDR1 SGHNT and CDR2 YYREEE (reference sequence). V lost 0 bases to trimming and J lost 4 bases; unmatched junction nucleotides: 6. DNA for the CDR3: TGTGCCAGCAGCTTGGGAGGCGGGAGGATGTACGAGCAGTACTTC. The encoded protein is CASSLGGGRMYEQYF.

J is TRBJ2-7 and V is TRBV13; 10 nucleotides match TRBD1. Germline lookup yields CDR1 PRHDT and CDR2 FYEKMQ (reference sequence). V was pared by 4 bases and J by 5 bases, with 5 bases of the junction left unmatched. The CDR3 is made up of 14 amino acids. The CDR3 region has the DNA TGTGCCAGCAGCTCCTGGACAGGGGGGCACGAGCAGTACTTC. It specifies CASSSWTGGHEQYF. The entire variable domain, with the rest obtained from reference TRBV13 and TRBJ2-7, is as follows: AAGVIQSPRHLIKEKRETATLKCYPIPRHDTVYWYQQGPGQDPQFLISFYEKMQSDKGSIPDRFSAQQFSDYHSELNMSSLELGDSALYFCASSSWTGGHEQYFGPGTRLTVT.

This rearrangement joins TRBV9 to TRBJ1-2; no clear D. This CDR3 has 15 residues. Trimming stripped 0 bases from V and 3 bases from J, with 12 bases between. From germline, CDR1 is SGDLS and CDR2 YYNGEE. The CDR3 DNA is TGTGCCAGCAGCGTAGGTGTGTCGAAAGACTATGGCTACACCTTC. Translation gives CASSVGVSKDYGYTF.